Below, 10 T cell receptor beta chains from the same sample are listed, as sequenced in a study of T cell responses to AZD1222 COVID-19 vaccine. Method: immunoSEQ multiplex PCR; TCRdb's copy keeps in-frame clones and lacks some. The table lists 190,000 or so clones, roughly 92% of them singletons. Specimen: peripheral blood, collected 28 days after the second AZD1222 dose. These receptors were collected from an adult who received the AZD1222 COVID-19 vaccine.

This chain links TRBV11-1 with TRBJ1-1; D call uncertain. This CDR3 region has 12 residues. The V and J ends lost 4 bases and 11 bases respectively, with 14 bases between them. From germline, CDR1 is SGHAT and CDR2 FQDESV (reference sequence). This chain's CDR3 is CASSSPGFRAFF. The CDR3 DNA sequence: TGTGCCAGCAGCTCCCCGGGGTTTCGGGCTTTCTTT.

The chain carries TRBV19 and TRBJ2-7, with a possible D match to TRBD1 (6 bases). Germline V gene sequence: CDR1 LNHDA, CDR2 SQIVND (reference sequence). The CDR3 runs 14 residues. V was pared by 6 bases and J by 5 bases, with 17 bases between. The CDR3 protein is CASSPDRTGDEQYF. DNA for the CDR3: TGTGCCAGTAGCCCGGACAGAACAGGCGACGAGCAGTACTTC.

V usage is TRBV4-3 and J usage is TRBJ1-3; D is unclear. From germline, CDR1 is LGHNA and CDR2 YSLEER. Deletions cut 0 bases from V and 0 bases from J, with 9 bases between. This CDR3 has 16 amino acids. The CDR3 nucleotides are TGCGCCAGCAGCCAAGATTACGGTCTCTCTGGAAACACCATATATTTT. Encoded protein: CASSQDYGLSGNTIYF.

The chain joins TRBV5-1 to TRBJ1-4; the match to TRBD1 covers 11 bases. CDR3 length: 14 residues. Germline loops: CDR1 SGHRS, CDR2 YFSETQ. With V trimmed by 4 bases and J by 8 bases, 4 bases remained unmatched. CDR3 nucleotide sequence: TGCGCCAGCAGCGCGGGACAGGGGGAAGAAAAACTGTTTTTT. It codes for CASSAGQGEEKLFF.

This clone was seen once. The rearrangement uses TRBV9 and TRBJ1-1; 7 positions agree with TRBD1. Germline CDR1 is SGDLS and CDR2 is YYNGEE. The ends lost 5 bases at V and 7 bases at J; junction bases unmatched: 14. This CDR3 region has 15 residues. CDR3 DNA: TGTGCCAGCAGTCGTGGGACAGACCCGAGGGGTGAAGCTTTCTTT. Translation: CASSRGTDPRGEAFF. The full variable domain, in which reference TRBV9 and TRBJ1-1 provide the parts outside the CDR3, is DSGVTQTPKHLITATGQRVTLRCSPRSGDLSVYWYQQSLDQGLQFLIQYYNGEERAKGNILERFSAQQFPDLHSELNLSSLELGDSALYFCASSRGTDPRGEAFFGQGTRLTVV.

J is TRBJ1-1 and V is TRBV5-1; D ambiguous. The CDR3 consists of 12 residues. Germline V gene sequence: CDR1 SGHRS, CDR2 YFSETQ. V was cut by 0 bases and J by 4 bases, with 4 bases left in between. The CDR3 DNA follows: TGCGCCAGCAGCTTGGACGCCACTGAAGCTTTCTTT. It yields the protein CASSLDATEAFF.

The V gene is TRBV2, the J gene TRBJ1-5; D is possibly TRBD1 (5 bases). Germline-derived CDR1 and CDR2 are SNHLY and FYNNEI. The CDR3 covers 17 residues. V was cut by 5 bases and J by 6 bases, with 23 bases left in between. CDR3 in DNA: TGTGCCAGCAGTCAAGGGGTTTTTAGTAGGGTATCTCAGCCCCAGCATTTT. This codes for CASSQGVFSRVSQPQHF.

The CDR3 region is CATGLAGRDEQFF. The DNA of the CDR3 is TGTGCCACCGGACTAGCGGGTAGAGATGAGCAGTTCTTC. The J gene is TRBJ2-1, the V gene TRBV24-1, with 11 bases that match TRBD2. The CDR3 is 13 residues long. V dropped 9 bases and J dropped 8; count of bases not matched to a gene: 5. CDR1 KGHDR and CDR2 SFDVKD come from the germline V gene.

The chain carries TRBV6-5 and TRBJ1-2; D is uncertain. Germline V gene lookup returns CDR1 MNHEY and CDR2 SVGAGI. The CDR3 length is 14 residues. Trimming pared 0 bases from V and 2 bases from J, leaving 7 bases between. DNA of the CDR3: TGTGCCAGCAGTTACTCGCGGGGAAACTATGGCTACACCTTC. It codes for CASSYSRGNYGYTF.

This clone has more than one count but fewer than ten. The rearrangement joins TRBV7-8 to TRBJ2-4, with D perhaps being TRBD1 or TRBD2 (5 bases each). Germline V gene lookup returns CDR1 SGHVS and CDR2 FQNEAQ. V was clipped by 5 bases and J by 10 bases, with 21 bases between them. CDR3 length: 15 amino acids. The CDR3 reads CASSPGRDIGKIQYF. DNA for the CDR3: TGTGCCAGCAGCCCAGGGAGAGACATAGGGAAAATTCAGTACTTC.